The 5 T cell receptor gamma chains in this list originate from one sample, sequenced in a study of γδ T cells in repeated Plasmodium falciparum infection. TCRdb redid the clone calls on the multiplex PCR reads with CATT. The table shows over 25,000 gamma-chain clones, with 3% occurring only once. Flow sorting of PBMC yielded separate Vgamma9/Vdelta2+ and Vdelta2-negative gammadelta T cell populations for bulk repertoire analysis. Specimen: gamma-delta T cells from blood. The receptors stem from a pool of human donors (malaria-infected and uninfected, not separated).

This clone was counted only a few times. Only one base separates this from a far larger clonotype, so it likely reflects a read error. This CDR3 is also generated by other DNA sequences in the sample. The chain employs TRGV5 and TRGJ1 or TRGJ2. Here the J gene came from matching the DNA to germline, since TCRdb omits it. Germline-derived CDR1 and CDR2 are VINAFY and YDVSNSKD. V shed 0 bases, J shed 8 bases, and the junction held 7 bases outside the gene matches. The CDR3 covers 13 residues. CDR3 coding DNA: TGTGCCACCTGGGACAGGCTCTGTCATAAGAAACTCTTT. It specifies CATWDRLCHKKLF.

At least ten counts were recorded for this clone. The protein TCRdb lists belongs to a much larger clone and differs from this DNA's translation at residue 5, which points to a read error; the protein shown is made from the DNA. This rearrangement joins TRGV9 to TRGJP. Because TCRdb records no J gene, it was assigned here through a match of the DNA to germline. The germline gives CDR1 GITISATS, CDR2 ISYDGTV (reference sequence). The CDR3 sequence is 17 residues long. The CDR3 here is CALWGVRKELGKKIKVF. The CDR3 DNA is TGTGCCTTGTGGGGGGTGCGAAAAGAGTTGGGCAAAAAAATCAAGGTATTT.

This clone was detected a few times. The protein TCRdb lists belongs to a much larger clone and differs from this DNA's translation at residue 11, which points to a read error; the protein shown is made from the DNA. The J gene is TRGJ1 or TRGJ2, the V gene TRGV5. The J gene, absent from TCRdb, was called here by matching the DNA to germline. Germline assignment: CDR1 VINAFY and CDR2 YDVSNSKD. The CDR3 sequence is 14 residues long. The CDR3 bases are TGTGCCACCTGGGACTCCTGTAAGCGGTATAGGAAACTCTTT. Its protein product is CATWDSCKRYRKLF.

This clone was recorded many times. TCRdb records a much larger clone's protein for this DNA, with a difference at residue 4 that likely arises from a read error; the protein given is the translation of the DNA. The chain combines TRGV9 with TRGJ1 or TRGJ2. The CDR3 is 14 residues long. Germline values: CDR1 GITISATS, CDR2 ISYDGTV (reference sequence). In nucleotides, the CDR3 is TGTGCCTTGTGTGAGGGAAAAAATTATTATAAGAAACTCTTT. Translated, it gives CALCEGKNYYKKLF.

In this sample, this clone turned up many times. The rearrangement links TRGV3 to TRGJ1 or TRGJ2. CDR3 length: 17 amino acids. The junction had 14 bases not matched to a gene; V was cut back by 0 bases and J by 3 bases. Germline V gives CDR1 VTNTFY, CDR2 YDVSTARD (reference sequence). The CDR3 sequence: CATWDRRGARIYYKKLF. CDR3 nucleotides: TGTGCCACCTGGGACAGGCGGGGCGCGCGGATTTATTATAAGAAACTCTTT.